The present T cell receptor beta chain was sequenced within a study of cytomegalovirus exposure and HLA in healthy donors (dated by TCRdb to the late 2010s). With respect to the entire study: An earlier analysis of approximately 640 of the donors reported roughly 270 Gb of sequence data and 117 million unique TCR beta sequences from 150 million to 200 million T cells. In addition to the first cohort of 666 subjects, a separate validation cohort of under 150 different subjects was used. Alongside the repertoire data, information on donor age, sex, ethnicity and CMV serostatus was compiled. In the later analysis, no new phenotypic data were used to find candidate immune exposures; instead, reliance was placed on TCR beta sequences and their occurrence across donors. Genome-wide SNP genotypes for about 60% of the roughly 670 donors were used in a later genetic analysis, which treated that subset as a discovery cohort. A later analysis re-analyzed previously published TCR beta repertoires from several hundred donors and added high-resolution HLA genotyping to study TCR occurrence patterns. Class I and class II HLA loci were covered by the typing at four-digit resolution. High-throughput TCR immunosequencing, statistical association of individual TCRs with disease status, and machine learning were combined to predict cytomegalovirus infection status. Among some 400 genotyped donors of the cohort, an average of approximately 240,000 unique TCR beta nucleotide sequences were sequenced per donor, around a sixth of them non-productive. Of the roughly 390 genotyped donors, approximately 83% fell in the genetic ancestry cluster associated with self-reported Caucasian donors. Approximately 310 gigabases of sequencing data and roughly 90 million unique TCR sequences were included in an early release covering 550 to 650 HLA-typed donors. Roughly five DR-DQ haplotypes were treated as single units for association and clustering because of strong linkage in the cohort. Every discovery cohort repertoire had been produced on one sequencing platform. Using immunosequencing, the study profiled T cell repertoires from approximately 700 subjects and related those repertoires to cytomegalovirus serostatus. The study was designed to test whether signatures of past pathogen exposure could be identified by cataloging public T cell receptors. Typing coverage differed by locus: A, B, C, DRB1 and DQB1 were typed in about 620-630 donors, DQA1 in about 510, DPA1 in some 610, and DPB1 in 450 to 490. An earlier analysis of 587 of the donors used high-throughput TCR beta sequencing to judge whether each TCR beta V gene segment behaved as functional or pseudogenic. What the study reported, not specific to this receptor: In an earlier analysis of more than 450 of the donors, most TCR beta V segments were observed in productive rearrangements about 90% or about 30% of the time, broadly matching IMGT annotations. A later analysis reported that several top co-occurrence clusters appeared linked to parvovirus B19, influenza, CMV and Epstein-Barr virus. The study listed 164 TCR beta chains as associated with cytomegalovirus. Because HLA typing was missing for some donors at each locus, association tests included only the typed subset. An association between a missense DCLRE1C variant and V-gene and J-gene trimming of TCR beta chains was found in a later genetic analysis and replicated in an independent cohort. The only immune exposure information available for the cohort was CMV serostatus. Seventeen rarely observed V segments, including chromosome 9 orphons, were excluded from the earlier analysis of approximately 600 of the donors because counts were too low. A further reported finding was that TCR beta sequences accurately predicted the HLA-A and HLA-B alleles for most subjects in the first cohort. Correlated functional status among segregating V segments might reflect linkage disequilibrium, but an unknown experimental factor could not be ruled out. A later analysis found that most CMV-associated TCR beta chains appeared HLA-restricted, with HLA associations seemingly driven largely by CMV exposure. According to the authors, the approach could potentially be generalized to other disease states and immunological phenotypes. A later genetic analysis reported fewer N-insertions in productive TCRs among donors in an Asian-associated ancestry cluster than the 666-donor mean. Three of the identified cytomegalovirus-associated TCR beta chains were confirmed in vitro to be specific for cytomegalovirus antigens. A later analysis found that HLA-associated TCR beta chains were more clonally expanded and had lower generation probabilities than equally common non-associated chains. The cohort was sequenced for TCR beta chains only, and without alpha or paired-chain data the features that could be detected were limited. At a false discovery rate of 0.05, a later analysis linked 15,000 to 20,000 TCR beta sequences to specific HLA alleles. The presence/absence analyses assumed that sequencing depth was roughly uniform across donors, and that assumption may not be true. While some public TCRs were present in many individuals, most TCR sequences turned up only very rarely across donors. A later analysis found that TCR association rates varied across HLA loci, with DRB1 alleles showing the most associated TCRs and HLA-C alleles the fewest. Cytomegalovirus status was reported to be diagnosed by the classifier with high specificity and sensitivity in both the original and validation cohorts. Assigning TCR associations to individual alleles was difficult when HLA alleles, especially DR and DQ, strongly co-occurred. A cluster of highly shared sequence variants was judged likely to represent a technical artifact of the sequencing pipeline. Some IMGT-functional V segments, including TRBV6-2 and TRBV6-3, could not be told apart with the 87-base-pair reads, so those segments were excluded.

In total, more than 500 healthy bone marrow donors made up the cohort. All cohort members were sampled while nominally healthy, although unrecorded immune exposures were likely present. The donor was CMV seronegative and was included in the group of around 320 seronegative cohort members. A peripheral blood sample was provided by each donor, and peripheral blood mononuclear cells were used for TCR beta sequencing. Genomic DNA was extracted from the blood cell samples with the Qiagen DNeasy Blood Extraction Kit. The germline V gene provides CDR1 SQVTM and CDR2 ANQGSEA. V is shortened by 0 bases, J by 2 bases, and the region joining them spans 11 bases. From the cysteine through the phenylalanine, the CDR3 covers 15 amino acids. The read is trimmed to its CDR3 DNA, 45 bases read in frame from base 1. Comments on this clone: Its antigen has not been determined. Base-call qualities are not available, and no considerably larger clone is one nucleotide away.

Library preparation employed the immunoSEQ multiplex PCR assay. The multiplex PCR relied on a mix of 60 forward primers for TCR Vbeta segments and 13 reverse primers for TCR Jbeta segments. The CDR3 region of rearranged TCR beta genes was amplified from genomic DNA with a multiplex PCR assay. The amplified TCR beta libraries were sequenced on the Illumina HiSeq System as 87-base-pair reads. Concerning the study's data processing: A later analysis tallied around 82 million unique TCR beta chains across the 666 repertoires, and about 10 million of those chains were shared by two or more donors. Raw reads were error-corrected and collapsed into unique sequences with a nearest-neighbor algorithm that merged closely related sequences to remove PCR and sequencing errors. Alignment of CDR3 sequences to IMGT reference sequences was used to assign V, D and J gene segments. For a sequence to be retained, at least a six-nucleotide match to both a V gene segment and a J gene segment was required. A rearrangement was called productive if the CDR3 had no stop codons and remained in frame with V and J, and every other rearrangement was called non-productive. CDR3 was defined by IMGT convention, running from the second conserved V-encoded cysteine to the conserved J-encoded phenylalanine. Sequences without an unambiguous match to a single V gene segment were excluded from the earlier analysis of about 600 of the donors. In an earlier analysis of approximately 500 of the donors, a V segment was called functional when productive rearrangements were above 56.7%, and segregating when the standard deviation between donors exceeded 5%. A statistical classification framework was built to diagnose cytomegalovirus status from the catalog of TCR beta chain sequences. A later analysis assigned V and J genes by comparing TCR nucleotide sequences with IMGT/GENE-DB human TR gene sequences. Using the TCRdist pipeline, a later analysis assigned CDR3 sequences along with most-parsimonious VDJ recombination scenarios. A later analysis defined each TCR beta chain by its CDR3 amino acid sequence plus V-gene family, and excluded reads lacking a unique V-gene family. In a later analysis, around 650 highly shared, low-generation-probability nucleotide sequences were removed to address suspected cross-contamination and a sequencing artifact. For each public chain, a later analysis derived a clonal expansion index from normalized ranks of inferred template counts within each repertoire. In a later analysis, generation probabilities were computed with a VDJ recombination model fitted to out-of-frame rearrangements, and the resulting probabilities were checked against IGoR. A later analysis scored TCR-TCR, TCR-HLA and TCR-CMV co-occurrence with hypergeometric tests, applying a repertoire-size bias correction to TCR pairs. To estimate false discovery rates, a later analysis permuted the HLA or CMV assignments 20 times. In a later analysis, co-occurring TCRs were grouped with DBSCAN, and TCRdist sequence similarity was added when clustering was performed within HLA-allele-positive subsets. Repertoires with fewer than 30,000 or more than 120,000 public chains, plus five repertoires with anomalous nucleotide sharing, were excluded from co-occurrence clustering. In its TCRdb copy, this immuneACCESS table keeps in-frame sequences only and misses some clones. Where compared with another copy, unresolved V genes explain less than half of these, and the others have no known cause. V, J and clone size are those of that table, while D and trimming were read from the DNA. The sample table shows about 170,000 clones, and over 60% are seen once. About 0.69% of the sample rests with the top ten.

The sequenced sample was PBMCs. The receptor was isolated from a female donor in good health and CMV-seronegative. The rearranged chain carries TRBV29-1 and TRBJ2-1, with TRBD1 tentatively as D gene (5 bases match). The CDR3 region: CSVEDQGQAYNEQFF. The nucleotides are TGCAGCGTTGAAGATCAGGGCCAGGCCTACAATGAGCAGTTCTTC.